One and the same sample provided the 17 T cell receptor beta chains below, sequenced in a study of early T cells in non-severe SARS-CoV-2 infection. TCRdb recomputed calls from the 5' RACE reads with MiXCR, one row per CDR3 protein. The table includes 20,000 to 25,000 distinct CDR3 sequences, roughly 4.1% detected once. The specimen sequenced was whole blood. All receptors derive from an adult who was a healthcare worker with PCR-confirmed SARS-CoV-2 infection or an uninfected control (not recorded which).

This clonotype was seen ten or more times. J is TRBJ2-1 and V is TRBV20-1; no clear D gene. V dropped 6 bases and J dropped 4 bases, with 4 bases sitting between them. The CDR3 contains 10 residues. Per the germline V gene, CDR1 is DFQATT and CDR2 is SNEGSKA (reference sequence). The CDR3 coding sequence is TGCAGTGCCAGATACAATGAGCAGTTCTTC. This encodes CSARYNEQFF.

In its sample, this clonotype ranks as medium-sized. This rearrangement joins TRBV7-8 to TRBJ2-3; D is ambiguous. The V gene lost 1 base and the J gene lost 1 base, with 3 bases spanning the gap. Per germline, CDR1 SGHVS and CDR2 FQNEAQ. The CDR3 has 13 residues. The CDR3 reads CASSLEGTDTQYF. For the CDR3, the DNA is TGTGCCAGCAGCTTAGAGGGCACAGATACGCAGTATTTT. The variable domain in full, with the rest retrieved from reference TRBV7-8 and TRBJ2-3, is GAGVSQSPRYKVAKRGQDVALRCDPISGHVSLFWYQQALGQGPEFLTYFQNEAQLDKSGLPSDRFFAERPEGSVSTLKIQRTQQEDSAVYLCASSLEGTDTQYFGPGTRLTVL.

Ten or more counts support this clonotype. The chain links TRBV12-3 or TRBV12-4 to TRBJ2-1; TRBD2 aligns across 9 bases. CDR3 length: 15 amino acids. The V segment lost 2 bases and the J segment 7 bases; nucleotides outside the gene matches: 6. The CDR3 nucleotides are TGTGCCAGCAGTTTAAGGGCTAGCGGGAAAAATGAGCAGTTCTTC. This translates into CASSLRASGKNEQFF.

The chain has TRBV19 and TRBJ1-2, with 7 bases lining up with TRBD1. The germline V gene has CDR1 LNHDA and CDR2 SQIVND (reference sequence). V gave up 5 bases and J gave up 5 bases; unmatched junction bases: 2. The CDR3 is 12 amino acids. CDR3 in amino acids: CASSSGQYGYTF. Here the CDR3 DNA reads TGTGCCAGTAGTTCGGGACAGTATGGCTACACCTTC. Combining the CDR3 with reference TRBV19 and TRBJ1-2 gives the whole variable domain DGGITQSPKYLFRKEGQNVTLSCEQNLNHDAMYWYRQDPGQGLRLIYYSQIVNDFQKGDIAEGYSVSREKKESFPLTVTSAQKNPTAFYLCASSSGQYGYTFGSGTRLTVV.

In the case of this clonotype: This may stem from a read error, because a much larger clone lies one nucleotide away. The chain carries TRBV12-3 or TRBV12-4 and TRBJ2-7; D ambiguous. The CDR3 extends over 14 amino acids. The V and J ends lost 3 bases and 4 bases respectively, with 13 bases between them. The CDR3 nucleotides are TGTGCCAGCAGTTTCGGAGCAGAAGGGTACGAGCAGTACTTC. Its protein product is CASSFGAEGYEQYF.

Ten or more counts support this clonotype. This chain joins TRBV24-1 and TRBJ1-2; 10 bases fit TRBD1. The V segment lost 3 bases and the J segment 6 bases; nucleotides outside the gene matches: 3. The CDR3 has 14 amino acids. The germline gives CDR1 KGHDR, CDR2 SFDVKD. The CDR3 region is CATSDPDRGNGYTF. The CDR3 DNA is TGTGCCACCAGTGATCCGGACAGGGGGAATGGCTACACCTTC.

This clonotype has a count of ten or more. The V gene is TRBV5-1, the J gene TRBJ2-1, with TRBD1 matching over 12 bases. The V and J ends lost 0 bases and 6 bases, in that order; junction bases with no gene match: 16. The CDR3 is made up of 20 amino acids. CDR1 SGHRS and CDR2 YFSETQ come from the germline V gene. The CDR3 spells CASSLVSGTGGANIRNEQFF. Here the CDR3 DNA reads TGCGCCAGCAGCTTGGTCTCCGGGACAGGGGGCGCGAACATACGCAATGAGCAGTTCTTC.

This clonotype occurred many times. J is TRBJ1-1 and V is TRBV12-3 or TRBV12-4; the D gene is possibly TRBD1 (5 bases). CDR3 length: 15 residues. V was clipped by 5 bases and J by 3 bases, with 16 bases between them. CDR3 residues: CASSTTPGPYTEAFF. The CDR3 bases are TGTGCCAGCAGTACCACCCCGGGGCCGTACACTGAAGCTTTCTTT.

In regard to this clonotype: Possible read error: a much larger clone is one base away. This chain links TRBV7-3 with TRBJ2-1, with TRBD2 as a possible D gene (5 bases). This CDR3 has 14 residues. Germline V lookup: CDR1 SGHTA, CDR2 FQGTGA. The CDR3 here is CVSSLVGLGSEQFF. For the CDR3, the DNA is TGTGTCAGCAGCTTAGTTGGGCTGGGGAGTGAGCAGTTCTTC.

A few counts support this clonotype. The rearrangement uses TRBV6-5 and TRBJ1-5; tentative D call: TRBD1 (5 bases). The germline gives CDR1 MNHEY, CDR2 SVGAGI. The V gene lost 0 bases and the J gene lost 2 bases, with 8 bases spanning the gap. The CDR3 is 15 residues long. CDR3 protein: CASSYSGDGNQPQHF. In DNA form, the CDR3 reads TGTGCCAGCAGTTACTCAGGGGATGGCAATCAGCCCCAGCATTTT.

This clonotype was seen many times. The rearrangement links TRBV6-5 to TRBJ2-1, with D possibly matching TRBD2 (6 bases). The V end was cut by 8 bases, the J end by 2 bases, with 13 bases between. This CDR3 spans 14 amino acids. CDR1 is MNHEY, CDR2 SVGAGI, per germline. Here the CDR3 DNA reads TGTGCCAGCGGGGTGCGGGGACCCTACAATGAGCAGTTCTTC. Translated: CASGVRGPYNEQFF.

In this sample, this clonotype turned up many times. J is TRBJ2-3 and V is TRBV7-6; 8 bases match TRBD2. The CDR3 is 14 residues long. Germline CDR1 reads SGHVS; CDR2 reads FNYEAQ. V lost 1 base to trimming and J lost 6 bases; unmatched junction nucleotides: 3. CDR3 in amino acids: CASSLGGLGDTQYF. The CDR3, as DNA: TGTGCCAGCAGCTTAGGGGGACTAGGGGATACGCAGTATTTT.

This clonotype was seen a handful of times. The CDR3 loop reads CASSHQLLQKTDTQYF. The DNA of the CDR3 is TGTGCCAGCAGCCACCAACTCCTGCAGAAGACTGATACGCAGTATTTT. The chain employs TRBV7-9 and TRBJ2-3; D is unclear. CDR1 and CDR2 (germline): SEHNR, FQNEAQ (reference sequence). The germline V and J ends were trimmed by 5 bases and 6 bases, with 21 bases remaining between them. The CDR3 has 16 residues.

This clonotype was found many times. CDR3 sequence: CASSLGAYEQYF. The CDR3 DNA reads as TGCGCCAGCAGCCTGGGGGCCTACGAGCAGTACTTC. The chain combines TRBV10-2 with TRBJ2-7; the D gene could be TRBD1 or TRBD2 (5 bases each). The CDR3 is 12 residues long. Germline lookup yields CDR1 WSHSY and CDR2 SAAADI. Deletions cut 6 bases from V and 2 bases from J, with 8 bases between.

This rearrangement joins TRBV20-1 to TRBJ2-7; TRBD2 matches at 11 bases. This CDR3 has 14 amino acids. V shed 6 bases, J shed 3 bases, and the junction held 7 bases outside the gene matches. Germline values: CDR1 DFQATT, CDR2 SNEGSKA (reference sequence). Here the CDR3 DNA reads TGCAGTGCGCTGACTAGCGGGAAAAACTACGAGCAGTACTTC. Protein: CSALTSGKNYEQYF.

At least ten counts were recorded for this clonotype. This chain joins TRBV7-2 and TRBJ2-7, with TRBD2 identical over 12 bases. Trimming at V came to 5 bases and at J to 5 bases, leaving 19 bases not matched to a gene. The length of the CDR3 is 19 residues. In germline, CDR1 is SGHTA, CDR2 FQGNSA. The CDR3 region has the DNA TGTGCCAGCAGCCGGGGGGGACTAGCGGGCGGATCTTGGGTGGACGAGCAGTACTTC. Its protein is CASSRGGLAGGSWVDEQYF.

The CDR3 here is CASSFGLAGYEQYF. CDR3 bases: TGTGCCAGCAGTTTCGGACTAGCGGGATACGAGCAGTACTTC. The rearrangement joins TRBV12-3 or TRBV12-4 to TRBJ2-7; TRBD2 matches 12 bases. J was trimmed by 4 bases and V by 3 bases; bases with no gene match: 1. The CDR3 length is 14 residues.